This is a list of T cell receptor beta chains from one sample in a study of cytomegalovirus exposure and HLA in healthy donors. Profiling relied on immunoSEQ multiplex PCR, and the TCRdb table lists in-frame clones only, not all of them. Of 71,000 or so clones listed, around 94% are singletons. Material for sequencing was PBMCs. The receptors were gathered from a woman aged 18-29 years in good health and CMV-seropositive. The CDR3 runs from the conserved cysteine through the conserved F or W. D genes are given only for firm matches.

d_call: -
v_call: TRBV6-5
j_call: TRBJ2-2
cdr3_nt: TGTGCCAGCAGTTTTAGCACGGGGGAGCTGTTTTTT
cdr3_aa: CASSFSTGELFF

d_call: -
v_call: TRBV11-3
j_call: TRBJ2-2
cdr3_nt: TGTGCCAGCAGTCTTCGCGGGGAGCTGTTTTTT
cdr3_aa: CASSLRGELFF

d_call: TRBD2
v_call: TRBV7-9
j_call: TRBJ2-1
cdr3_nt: TGTGCCAGCAGGAAAGACACTAGCGCATCCTACAATGAGCAGTTCTTC
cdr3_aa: CASRKDTSASYNEQFF

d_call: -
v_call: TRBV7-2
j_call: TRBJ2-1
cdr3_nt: TGTGCCAGCAGTAAAGTCAGGGGTCGTTCCTACAATGAGCAGTTCTTC
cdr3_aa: CASSKVRGRSYNEQFF

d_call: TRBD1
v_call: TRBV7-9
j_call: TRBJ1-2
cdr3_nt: TGTGCCAGCAGCTTAGGGACAGGGGATGTTGGCTACACCTTC
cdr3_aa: CASSLGTGDVGYTF

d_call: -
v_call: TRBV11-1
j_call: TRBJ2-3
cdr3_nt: TGTGCCAGCAGCCCCGCCCGGAGGGCAGATACGCAGTATTTT
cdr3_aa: CASSPARRADTQYF

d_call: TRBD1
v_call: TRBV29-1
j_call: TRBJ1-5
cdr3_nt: TGCAGCGTTGACTCCCGGGACAGGAATAGCAATCAGCCCCAGCATTTT
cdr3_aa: CSVDSRDRNSNQPQHF

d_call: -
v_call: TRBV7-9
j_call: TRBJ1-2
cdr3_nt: TGTGCCAGCAGCAACCGGGGAGGAAGTGGCTACACCTTC
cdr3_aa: CASSNRGGSGYTF

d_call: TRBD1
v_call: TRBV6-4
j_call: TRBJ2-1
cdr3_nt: TGTGCCAGCAGTGACTCCCTAGGGGGCCAGCAGTTCTTC
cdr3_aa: CASSDSLGGQQFF

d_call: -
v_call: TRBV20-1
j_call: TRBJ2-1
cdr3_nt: TGCAGTGTAAGACTCGGAGTTGAGCAGTTCTTC
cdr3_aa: CSVRLGVEQFF

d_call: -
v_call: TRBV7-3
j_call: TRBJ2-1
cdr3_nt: TGTGCCAGCAGCTCACCCCGACTGACGACCTACAATGAGCAGTTCTTC
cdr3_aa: CASSSPRLTTYNEQFF

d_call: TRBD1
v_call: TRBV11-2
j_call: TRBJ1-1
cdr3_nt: TGTGCCAGCACCACAGGGGGCACTGAAGCTTTCTTT
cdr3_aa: CASTTGGTEAFF

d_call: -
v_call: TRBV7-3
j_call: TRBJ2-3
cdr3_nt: TGTGCCAGCAGCTTAGGTGTGGCCACAGATACGCAGTATTTT
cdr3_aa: CASSLGVATDTQYF